What follows are 7 T cell receptor beta chains derived from one specimen sequenced in a study of shared clonotypes between healthy human individuals. Clones were sequenced by immunoSEQ multiplex PCR, and TCRdb holds only the in-frame ones, with some missing. Seen here are some 1,400,000 clones, 95% to 97% observed once, and the top ten hold about 1.2%. Sequencing was done on a sample of naive CD4+ T cells sorted from blood. The sample's subset: CD45RA+ positively selected. The receptor set was obtained from a man aged 30 to 45 in good health.

This sequence joins TRBV6-6 and TRBJ2-3; a possible D gene is TRBD1 (5 bases). The CDR3 length is 16 residues. Trimming took 1 base from V and 4 from J, leaving 15 bases between them. Germline V CDR1 and CDR2: MNHNY, SVGAGI (reference sequence). The CDR3 sequence: CASSYWGPGQADTQYF. The CDR3 nucleotides are TGTGCCAGCAGTTACTGGGGCCCCGGTCAGGCAGATACGCAGTATTTT.

The gene calls are TRBV25-1 and TRBJ2-5; D may match TRBD1 or TRBD2 (6 bases each). The germline V and J ends were trimmed by 2 bases and 5 bases, with 12 bases remaining between them. In germline, CDR1 is MGHDK, CDR2 SYGVNS. CDR3 length: 14 residues. For the CDR3, the DNA is TGTGCCAGCAGTGAAATCACAGGGAGGGAGACCCAGTACTTC. Protein: CASSEITGRETQYF. The variable domain in full, completed from reference TRBV25-1 and TRBJ2-5, reads EADIYQTPRYLVIGTGKKITLECSQTMGHDKMYWYQQDPGMELHLIHYSYGVNSTEKGDLSSESTVSRIRTEHFPLTLESARPSHTSQYLCASSEITGRETQYFGPGTRLLVL.

The DNA of the CDR3 is TGTGCCAGCAGCTACCTCGACAGGGCCTACAATGAGCAGTTCTTC. It specifies CASSYLDRAYNEQFF. The genes are TRBV28 and TRBJ2-1; the match to TRBD1 covers 7 bases. Per the germline V gene, CDR1 is MDHEN and CDR2 is SYDVKM. The CDR3 covers 15 residues. V gave up 6 bases and J gave up 2 bases; unmatched junction bases: 7.

The chain couples TRBV6-5 to TRBJ1-1, with 7 positions matching TRBD1. The CDR3 length is 12 residues. CDR1 is MNHEY and CDR2 is SVGAGI in the germline V gene. V lost 2 bases to trimming and J lost 10 bases; unmatched junction nucleotides: 4. The CDR3 spells CASSYPSGGAFF. CDR3 nucleotides: TGTGCCAGCAGTTACCCGTCAGGGGGAGCTTTCTTT.

The rearrangement links TRBV25-1 to TRBJ2-1; TRBD2 agrees at 12 bases. Germline-derived CDR1 and CDR2 are MGHDK and SYGVNS. The CDR3 runs to 18 residues. V trimming: 5 bases; J trimming: 8 bases; junction bases outside the gene matches: 16. The CDR3 region has the DNA TGTGCCAGCAGTTCTCCCTCCGGTGGGACTAGCGGGTCCCATGAGCAGTTCTTC. It is translated as CASSSPSGGTSGSHEQFF.

The chain couples TRBV10-3 to TRBJ2-7; D not certain. The V end was cut by 1 base, the J end by 6 bases, with 10 bases between. This CDR3 is built from 13 residues. Germline V gene data show CDR1 as ENHRY and CDR2 as SYGVKD. For the CDR3, the DNA is TGTGCCATCAGTGAGTTAGGGCAATCCGAGCAGTACTTC. Encoded protein: CAISELGQSEQYF.

This chain links TRBV5-6 with TRBJ2-5; D is perhaps TRBD1 or TRBD2 (6 bases each). There are 14 residues in the CDR3. V lost 0 bases and J lost 2, with 8 bases in between. Germline V gene data show CDR1 as SGHDT and CDR2 as YYEEEE. CDR3 sequence: CASSLGGAQETQYF. DNA for the CDR3: TGTGCCAGCAGCTTGGGGGGGGCTCAAGAGACCCAGTACTTC.